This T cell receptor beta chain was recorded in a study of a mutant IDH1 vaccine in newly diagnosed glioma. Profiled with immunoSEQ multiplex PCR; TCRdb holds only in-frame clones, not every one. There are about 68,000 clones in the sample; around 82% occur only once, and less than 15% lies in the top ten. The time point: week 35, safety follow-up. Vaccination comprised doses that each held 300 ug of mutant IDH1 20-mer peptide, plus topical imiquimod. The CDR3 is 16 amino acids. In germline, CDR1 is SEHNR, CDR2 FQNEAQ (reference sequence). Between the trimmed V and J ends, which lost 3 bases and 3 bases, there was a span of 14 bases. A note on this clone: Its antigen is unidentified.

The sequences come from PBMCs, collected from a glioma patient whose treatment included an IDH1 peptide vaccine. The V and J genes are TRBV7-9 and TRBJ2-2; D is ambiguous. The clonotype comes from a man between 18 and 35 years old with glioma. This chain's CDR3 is CASSFGSQAYTGELFF. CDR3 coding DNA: TGTGCCAGCAGCTTTGGGTCCCAGGCTTACACCGGGGAGCTGTTTTTT.